This T cell receptor beta chain was sequenced in a study of PD-L1 blockade in urothelial cancer (dated by TCRdb to the late 2010s). For the wider study: All patients started therapy at some point between 2014 and 2016 and received atezolizumab 1,200 mg intravenously every 3 weeks. Pretreatment tumor samples, along with matched peripheral blood collected serially before and after atezolizumab treatment, underwent TCR sequencing. Blood samples gave a median of 141,255 T cells and 82,636 unique TCRs, with a median clonality of 0.080. Somatic, immune and clinical correlates of response to PD-L1 blockade with atezolizumab in urothelial cancer were the focus of an exploratory multi-omic analysis. An ECOG performance status of 0 or 1 was recorded for the patients, and 0 to 3 prior chemotherapy regimens had been received by the patients. About nine tenths of the roughly 29 patients were identified as males with urothelial cancer of bladder origin, and a prior smoking history was reported by 18 of 29 patients. In the same patients, pretreatment tumors underwent whole exome sequencing and RNA sequencing in addition to TCR sequencing. Durable clinical benefit meant progression-free survival longer than 6 months, and TCR features were also tested against progression-free and overall survival. Blood samples were analyzed 3 weeks after the start of treatment (second dose) and 6 weeks after the start of treatment. Roughly 10 patients reached durable clinical benefit, while around 19 patients did not. Twenty-nine patients had pretreatment blood TCR-seq, some 24 had at least one posttreatment blood collection, and some 24 had tumor TCR-seq. What the work shows at the level of the full study, not this receptor alone: Improved progression-free and overall survival was associated with having pretreatment peripheral blood TCR clonality below the median. Patients with durable benefit showed greater expansion of tumor-associated TCR clones in peripheral blood 3 weeks after starting treatment (n of about 21, p = 0.022). Because of the small sample size (n ≈ 27) and the many exploratory analyses performed, the results are intended to be regarded as hypothesis-generating.

Deletion took 3 bases off V and 4 bases off J, with a span of 15 bases between the germline ends. Sequences SGHDN (CDR1) and FVKESK (CDR2) are obtained from the germline V gene. The CDR3 measures 15 amino acids from cysteine to phenylalanine. CDR3 DNA is the only sequence kept; it has 45 bases, read in frame from the first base. Note on this clone: The antigen it binds to is not known. Within one base of it there is no much larger clone, and no base qualities were kept.

The sample's time point label, decoded: pretreatment peripheral blood. The cohort included under 35 patients with locally advanced or metastatic urothelial carcinoma who were treated at Memorial Sloan Kettering on a trial protocol. Peripheral blood mononuclear cells were collected pretreatment and during treatment, with between 1 and 8 total time points per patient. The Qiagen DNeasy Blood extraction kit was used to purify genomic DNA from total PBMCs and tumor samples. PBMCs were collected pretreatment and during treatment, and were isolated and stored as previously described. Each PCR received spiked-in synthetic TCR analog templates so that absolute template abundance could be estimated from read counts. The immunoSEQ assay was used to amplify TCRbeta CDR3 regions from genomic DNA with bias-controlled V and J gene primers. Sequencing of rearranged TCRbeta segments was done at approximately 20X coverage. The published analysis was carried out like this. Clustering was used to correct sequencing errors, and CDR3s were annotated against IMGT so that V, D and J genes could be assigned. Only productive TCRbeta rearrangements were used in downstream analyses, excluding out-of-frame or stop-codon sequences. Clonality was computed as one minus Shannon entropy normalized by the log of the number of unique productive sequences. Fisher's exact test with Benjamini-Hochberg correction, using a cutoff of adjusted p below 0.01, was how clones that differed between time points or between blood and tumor were identified. TCRdb limited this immuneACCESS table to in-frame rearrangements with V and J called. A share of clones is missing; checked studies link under half to unresolved V genes, and the rest is unexplained. That table supplies the V and J calls and clone size; D and trimming were determined from the DNA. The sample table lists 85,000 to 90,000 clones, approximately 88% of them with a count of one. The top ten clonotypes cover 0.85% to 1% of the sample.

Sample: PBMCs, taken around atezolizumab (anti-PD-L1) treatment. The TCR comes from a woman of 80 years or more with urothelial cancer. The chain links TRBV14 with TRBJ1-1, and the D gene may be TRBD1, 6 bases matching. The CDR3 region has the sequence CASSHRGPIGTEAFF. The sequence in DNA is TGTGCCAGCAGCCACAGGGGCCCGATCGGCACTGAAGCTTTCTTT.